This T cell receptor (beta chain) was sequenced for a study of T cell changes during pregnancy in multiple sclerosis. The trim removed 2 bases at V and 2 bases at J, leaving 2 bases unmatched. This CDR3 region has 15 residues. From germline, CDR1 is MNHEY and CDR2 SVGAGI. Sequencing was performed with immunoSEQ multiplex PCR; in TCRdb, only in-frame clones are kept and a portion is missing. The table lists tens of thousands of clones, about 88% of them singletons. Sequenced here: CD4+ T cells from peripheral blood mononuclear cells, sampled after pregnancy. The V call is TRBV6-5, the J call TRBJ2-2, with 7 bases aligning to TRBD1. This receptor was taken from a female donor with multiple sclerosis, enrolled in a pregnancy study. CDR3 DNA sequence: TGTGCCAGCAGTTACGGGACAGCCAACACCGGGGAGCTGTTTTTT. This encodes CASSYGTANTGELFF.